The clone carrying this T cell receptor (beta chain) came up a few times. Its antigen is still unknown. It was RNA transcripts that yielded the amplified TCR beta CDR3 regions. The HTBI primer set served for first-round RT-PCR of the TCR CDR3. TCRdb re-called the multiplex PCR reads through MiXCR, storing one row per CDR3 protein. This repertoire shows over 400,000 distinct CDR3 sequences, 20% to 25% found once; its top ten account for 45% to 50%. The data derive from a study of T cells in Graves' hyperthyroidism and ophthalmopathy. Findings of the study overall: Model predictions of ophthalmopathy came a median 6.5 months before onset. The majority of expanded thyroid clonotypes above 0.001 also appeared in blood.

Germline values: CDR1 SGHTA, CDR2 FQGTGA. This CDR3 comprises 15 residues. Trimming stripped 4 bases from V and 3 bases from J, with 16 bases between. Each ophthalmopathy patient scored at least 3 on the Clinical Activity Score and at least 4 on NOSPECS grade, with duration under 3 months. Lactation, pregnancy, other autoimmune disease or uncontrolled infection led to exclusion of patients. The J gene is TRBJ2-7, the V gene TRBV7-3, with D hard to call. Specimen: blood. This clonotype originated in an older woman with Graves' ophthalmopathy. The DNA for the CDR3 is TGTGCCAGCAGCTCCACCGCTGGCGCCTTCTACGAGCAGTACTTC. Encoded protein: CASSSTAGAFYEQYF.